Listed here are 18 T cell receptor beta chains from one sample, sequenced in a study of blood T cells in healthy people across ages. Using a J-beta primer mix together with a sample-barcoded 5' primer, a second PCR was run for roughly 7 to 12 cycles. One entry per CDR3 protein results from TCRdb running MiXCR on the 5' RACE reads. The table has 730,000 or so distinct CDR3 sequences, about 43% seen once. Sequenced sample: blood. Every receptor here comes from a man at least 80 years old in good health.

The chain has TRBV20-1 and TRBJ1-1; 7 nucleotides align to TRBD1. V shed 6 bases, J shed 7 bases, and the junction held 11 bases outside the gene matches. Germline assignment: CDR1 DFQATT and CDR2 SNEGSKA (reference sequence). The CDR3 has 13 amino acids. The CDR3 DNA follows: TGCAGTGCAGAGACAGGGCGGGTGGATGAAGCTTTCTTT. This sequence encodes CSAETGRVDEAFF.

V is TRBV10-3 and J is TRBJ2-7; D unresolved. Germline V lookup: CDR1 ENHRY, CDR2 SYGVKD. The CDR3 sequence is 14 residues long. V lost 6 bases to trimming and J lost 3 bases, with 15 bases between them. The CDR3 nucleotides are TGTGCCATCAGAAAGGGAAACGAAAACTACGAGCAGTACTTC. This gives the protein CAIRKGNENYEQYF.

The rearrangement joins TRBV10-2 to TRBJ2-1; D perhaps matches TRBD1 (6 bases). This CDR3 has 15 amino acids. V was shortened by 7 bases and J by 4 bases, with 17 bases between the two germline ends. Germline V CDR1 and CDR2: WSHSY, SAAADI. The CDR3 protein is CASKNRVGLYNEQFF. CDR3 nucleotide sequence: TGCGCCAGCAAAAACAGGGTCGGCCTATACAATGAGCAGTTCTTC.

The chain employs TRBV29-1 and TRBJ1-1; TRBD1 matches 7 bases. Germline V CDR1 and CDR2: SQVTM, ANQGSEA. V shed 2 bases, J shed 1 base, and the junction held 7 bases outside the gene matches. The CDR3 runs to 15 residues. CDR3 amino acids: CSVESMGQTNTEAFF. The CDR3 DNA reads TGCAGCGTTGAATCAATGGGACAGACGAACACTGAAGCTTTCTTT.

Remarks on this clonotype: One junction end disagrees with the germline gene, perhaps due to a read error. The CDR3 DNA is TGTGCCAGCAGCTCCCGCACAGATACGCGGTATTTT. Encoded protein: CASSSRTDTRYF. V is TRBV7-2 and J is TRBJ2-3, with D uncertain. The germline gives CDR1 SGHTA, CDR2 FQGNSA. The CDR3 sequence is 12 residues long.

The chain employs TRBV15 and TRBJ2-1; the D call may be TRBD1 or TRBD2 (5 bases each). CDR1 LNHNV and CDR2 YYDKDF come from the germline V gene (reference sequence). This CDR3 region has 18 residues. The ends were cut back, 2 bases at V and 4 bases at J, with 21 bases in the middle. The DNA of the CDR3 is TGTGCCACCAGCAGAAAGAAACCGGGACGAGTGACGTACAATGAGCAGTTCTTC. Translating it yields CATSRKKPGRVTYNEQFF.

This clonotype has ten or more counts. The chain recombines TRBV29-1 with TRBJ2-5; 11 bases agree with TRBD1. Germline trimming cut 8 bases from V and 5 bases from J; bases unmatched to any gene: 7. The length of the CDR3 is 13 residues. Germline-derived CDR1 and CDR2 are SQVTM and ANQGSEA. The chain's CDR3 is CSPERDRGETQYF. The CDR3 DNA is TGCAGCCCCGAACGGGACAGGGGGGAGACCCAGTACTTC.

The CDR3 sequence is CSARAIDTQYF. The CDR3 nucleotides read TGCAGTGCTAGAGCCATAGATACGCAGTATTTT. This chain joins TRBV20-1 and TRBJ2-3; D is unclear. Trimming pared 1 base from V and 5 bases from J, leaving 4 bases between. This CDR3 is 11 amino acids long. The germline V gene encodes CDR1 DFQATT and CDR2 SNEGSKA (reference sequence).

This chain connects TRBV12-3 or TRBV12-4 to TRBJ2-6; D might be TRBD2 (5 bases). V lost 5 bases and J 0 bases, leaving 11 bases between the germline ends. CDR3 length equals 16 residues. The DNA for the CDR3 is TGTGCCAGCAGTAGAAGCGGCTTCTCTGGGGCCAACGTCCTGACTTTC. Protein product: CASSRSGFSGANVLTF.

V usage is TRBV7-2 and J usage is TRBJ2-1, with 14 bases identical to TRBD2. Trimming cost V 5 bases and J 0 bases; bases outside gene matches: 9. The CDR3 extends over 19 amino acids. Germline-derived CDR1 and CDR2 are SGHTA and FQGNSA. The CDR3 loop reads CASSQGGLAGASSYNEQFF. The CDR3 nucleotides read TGTGCCAGCAGCCAAGGGGGACTAGCGGGGGCTAGCTCCTACAATGAGCAGTTCTTC.

This clonotype was detected only a few times. In DNA, the CDR3 is TGTGCCAGCAGCTTATCCGGGACAGGGGGCAAGTGGATCGTGGAGACCCAGTACTTC. Translation gives CASSLSGTGGKWIVETQYF. J is TRBJ2-5 and V is TRBV7-3; 12 bases line up with TRBD1. The CDR3 contains 19 residues. The germline gives CDR1 SGHTA, CDR2 FQGTGA. V dropped 2 bases and J dropped 5; count of bases not matched to a gene: 15.

This clonotype appeared a few times. The J gene is TRBJ2-7, the V gene TRBV7-9; no firm D call. Germline loops: CDR1 SEHNR, CDR2 FQNEAQ (reference sequence). Trimming removed 5 bases from V and 0 bases from J, with 14 bases in between. This CDR3 has 15 amino acids. CDR3 DNA sequence: TGTGCCAGCAGCAGACCTGGCGGAATCTCCTACGAGCAGTACTTC. Protein: CASSRPGGISYEQYF.

This clonotype was seen a handful of times. The V call is TRBV6-2 or TRBV6-3, the J call TRBJ2-1; TRBD2 might be the D (6 bases). Germline CDR1 MNHEY, CDR2 SVGEGT. V dropped 2 bases and J dropped 10 bases, with 15 bases sitting between them. This CDR3 has 14 residues. The CDR3 coding sequence is TGTGCCAGCAGTTACGGTCTTCTAGGACTAGAGCAGTTCTTC. Protein sequence: CASSYGLLGLEQFF.

This clonotype was detected a few times. This chain joins TRBV5-1 and TRBJ2-1, with 9 nucleotides matching TRBD2. Germline V gives CDR1 SGHRS, CDR2 YFSETQ. This CDR3 is built from 14 residues. The junction had 6 bases not matched to a gene; V was cut back by 4 bases and J by 7 bases. The CDR3 here is CASSLRTSANEQFF. CDR3 coding DNA: TGCGCCAGCAGCCTAAGGACTAGCGCAAATGAGCAGTTCTTC.

This clonotype appeared a few times. The chain carries TRBV18 and TRBJ2-6; D perhaps matches TRBD1 (6 bases). This CDR3 spans 18 amino acids. V dropped 4 bases and J dropped 0 bases, with 16 bases sitting between them. Germline CDR1 reads KGHSH; CDR2 reads LQKENI. CDR3: CASSLPQGQRSGANVLTF. For the CDR3, the DNA is TGTGCCAGCTCACTTCCACAGGGTCAGCGCTCTGGGGCCAACGTCCTGACTTTC. Supplemented by reference TRBV18 and TRBJ2-6, the full variable domain reads NAGVMQNPRHLVRRRGQEARLRCSPMKGHSHVYWYRQLPEEGLKFMVYLQKENIIDESGMPKERFSAEFPKEGPSILRIQQVVRGDSAAYFCASSLPQGQRSGANVLTFGAGSRLTVL.

Concerning this clonotype: A read error is possible here, since a much larger clone lies one base away. The chain joins TRBV7-2 to TRBJ2-7, with 7 bases lining up with TRBD1. This CDR3 region has 17 residues. Germline values: CDR1 SGHTA, CDR2 FQGNSA. V was pared by 0 bases and J by 6 bases, with 14 bases of the junction left unmatched. The CDR3 DNA sequence: TGTGCCAGCAGCTTAGCCCAGGAACAGGGGACCGCCGGCGAGCAGTACTTC. Translated, it gives CASSLAQEQGTAGEQYF.

This clonotype was counted a few times. The chain carries TRBV7-2 and TRBJ2-3; D not certain. Trimming left V 2 bases short and J 4 bases short, with 7 bases between. Germline V gene lookup returns CDR1 SGHTA and CDR2 FQGNSA. The CDR3 length is 13 residues. The CDR3 DNA is TGTGCCAGCAGCTTACAGAGCCCAGATACGCAGTATTTT. As protein: CASSLQSPDTQYF.

This clonotype appeared a few times. The chain has TRBV20-1 and TRBJ2-3; D possibly corresponds to TRBD2 (5 bases). Germline lookup yields CDR1 DFQATT and CDR2 SNEGSKA (reference sequence). The CDR3 consists of 13 residues. V lost 3 bases and J 6 bases, leaving 13 bases between the germline ends. The CDR3 region has the DNA TGCAGTGCTAGGGAGGTTCTACCGGATACGCAGTATTTT. It is translated as CSAREVLPDTQYF.